What follows are 23 T cell receptor beta chains derived from one specimen sequenced in a study of blood T cell repertoires in COVID-19. TCRdb keeps only in-frame clones here, not all; method: immunoSEQ multiplex PCR. The data contain 250,000 to 300,000 clones, around 87% of them singletons. The source material was peripheral blood. The receptors stem from a man aged 18 to 29 with active or convalescent COVID-19.

V and J are TRBV27 and TRBJ2-2, with 9 bases that match TRBD2. Germline V CDR1 and CDR2: MNHEY, SMNVEV (reference sequence). With 6 bases clipped from V and 6 bases from J, the junction kept 5 bases outside the gene matches. This CDR3 has 14 amino acids. The CDR3 is CASRSSGGAGELFF. CDR3 DNA: TGTGCCAGCAGAAGTAGCGGGGGAGCCGGGGAGCTGTTTTTT.

The rearrangement links TRBV10-3 to TRBJ2-7, with TRBD1 matching over 8 bases. V was clipped by 3 bases and J by 5 bases; unmatched bases: 6. The germline V gene has CDR1 ENHRY and CDR2 SYGVKD. CDR3 length: 14 residues. CDR3 residues: CAISDRTGTNEQYF. CDR3 bases: TGTGCCATCAGTGACCGGACAGGGACGAACGAGCAGTACTTC.

The genes are TRBV30 and TRBJ1-1, with 7 bases identical to TRBD1. V was pared by 2 bases and J by 10 bases, with 7 bases of the junction left unmatched. Germline assignment: CDR1 GTSNPN and CDR2 SVGIG (reference sequence). The CDR3 spans 12 residues. CDR3 loop: CAWSPSGGRAFF. The CDR3 nucleotides are TGTGCCTGGAGTCCCTCAGGGGGTAGAGCTTTCTTT.

The chain couples TRBV6-5 to TRBJ1-1; D uncertain. The V gene's germline CDR1 is MNHEY and CDR2 SVGAGI. V lost 8 bases, J lost 4 bases, and 8 bases lay in between. The length of the CDR3 is 11 residues. CDR3: CASRGVTEAFF. DNA of the CDR3: TGTGCCAGCCGGGGTGTCACTGAAGCTTTCTTT.

By share, this clone counts as medium-sized. V and J are TRBV7-3 and TRBJ2-3; TRBD1 matches at 8 bases. Germline loops: CDR1 SGHTA, CDR2 FQGTGA. CDR3 length: 15 residues. The ends lost 5 bases at V and 2 bases at J; junction bases unmatched: 6. The DNA of the CDR3 is TGTGCCAGCAGCCACGGACAGGGTGACACAGATACGCAGTATTTT. Translation gives CASSHGQGDTDTQYF.

The V call is TRBV3-1 (or the pseudogene TRBV3-2), the J call TRBJ1-3; 9 bases line up with TRBD1. CDR1 and CDR2 (germline): LGHDT, YNNKEL (reference sequence). The CDR3 sequence is 14 residues long. The V and J ends lost 6 bases and 5 bases, in that order; junction bases with no gene match: 5. CDR3: CASSLQGARNTIYF. For the CDR3, the DNA is TGTGCCAGCAGTTTACAGGGGGCCAGAAACACCATATATTTT.

The chain employs TRBV28 and TRBJ1-6, with D maybe TRBD1 (6 bases). This CDR3 has 17 amino acids. Trimming shortened V by 4 bases and J by 0 bases, and 13 bases separated the two germline ends. Germline lookup yields CDR1 MDHEN and CDR2 SYDVKM. The DNA of the CDR3 is TGTGCCAGCAGTTCCCCGACAGGCGGCTCCTATAATTCACCCCTCCACTTT. This codes for CASSSPTGGSYNSPLHF.

The chain combines TRBV4-2 with TRBJ2-5; 13 bases align to TRBD2. The CDR3 length is 16 residues. CDR1 LGHNA and CDR2 YNFKEQ come from the germline V gene. V trimming: 3 bases; J trimming: 2 bases; junction bases outside the gene matches: 3. CDR3 in DNA: TGTGCCAGCAGCCAGGGGACTAGCGGGAAACAAGAGACCCAGTACTTC. Translated, it gives CASSQGTSGKQETQYF.

The V gene is TRBV6-5, the J gene TRBJ2-7, with D perhaps TRBD1 (6 bases). Germline V gene lookup returns CDR1 MNHEY and CDR2 SVGAGI. The V end was cut by 2 bases, the J end by 0 bases, with 8 bases between. The CDR3 extends over 14 amino acids. DNA of the CDR3: TGTGCCAGCAGTTACAGGGGGACCTCCTACGAGCAGTACTTC. This encodes CASSYRGTSYEQYF.

This sequence joins TRBV6-5 and TRBJ2-1, with TRBD2 matching over 8 bases. Germline lookup yields CDR1 MNHEY and CDR2 SVGAGI. V lost 6 bases to trimming and J lost 2 bases; unmatched junction nucleotides: 6. The CDR3 consists of 15 residues. Here the CDR3 DNA reads TGTGCCAGCAGGAAGAGCGGGAGCCCCTACAATGAGCAGTTCTTC. It specifies CASRKSGSPYNEQFF.

This chain joins TRBV14 and TRBJ2-5; possible D gene TRBD1, 5 bases. Deletions cut 3 bases from V and 5 bases from J, with 10 bases between. This CDR3 has 13 residues. The germline V gene encodes CDR1 SGHDN and CDR2 FVKESK. The CDR3 is CASSQNRQETQYF. DNA for the CDR3: TGTGCCAGCAGCCAGAATAGACAGGAGACCCAGTACTTC.

The count of this clone is one. This sequence joins TRBV18 and TRBJ1-2; possibly TRBD1 for D (5 bases). The V end was cut by 0 bases, the J end by 5 bases, with 13 bases between. The CDR3 extends over 15 amino acids. Looked up from germline, CDR1 is KGHSH and CDR2 is LQKENI. The chain's CDR3 is CASSPPFDPGYGYTF. DNA of the CDR3: TGTGCCAGCTCACCACCCTTCGACCCAGGGTATGGCTACACCTTC. Full variable domain (outside the CDR3, taken from reference TRBV18 and TRBJ1-2): NAGVMQNPRHLVRRRGQEARLRCSPMKGHSHVYWYRQLPEEGLKFMVYLQKENIIDESGMPKERFSAEFPKEGPSILRIQQVVRGDSAAYFCASSPPFDPGYGYTFGSGTRLTVV.

This clone showed up just once. The rearrangement joins TRBV2 to TRBJ1-4; 9 bases agree with TRBD1. V dropped 6 bases and J dropped 6; count of bases not matched to a gene: 5. CDR1 SNHLY and CDR2 FYNNEI come from the germline V gene. This CDR3 spans 14 amino acids. The CDR3 region has the DNA TGTGCCAGCAGGGTACAGGGGGCGGATGAAAAACTGTTTTTT. Amino acids: CASRVQGADEKLFF.

The V gene is TRBV21-1, the J gene TRBJ2-2; the table calls TRBD1, which could not be checked here. TRBV21-1 is an annotated pseudogene. The CDR3 is 15 residues long. The CDR3 DNA sequence: TGTGCCAGCAGCGCGCTTCAGGCGAACACCGGGGAGCTGTTTTTT. Its protein product is CASSALQANTGELFF.

This chain links TRBV19 with TRBJ2-7; 12 positions match TRBD1. Germline CDR1 LNHDA, CDR2 SQIVND (reference sequence). This CDR3 region has 16 residues. V lost 5 bases to trimming and J lost 6 bases; unmatched junction nucleotides: 11. CDR3 nucleotide sequence: TGTGCCAGTAGTCTAACCGGGACAGGGGGCGGACTCGAGCAGTACTTC. It encodes CASSLTGTGGGLEQYF.

V is TRBV5-4 and J is TRBJ1-3; no firm D call. Deletions cut 3 bases from V and 0 bases from J, with 13 bases between. CDR1 and CDR2 from the germline V gene are SGHNT and YYREEE (reference sequence). This CDR3 contains 16 residues. CDR3 sequence (DNA): TGTGCCAGCAGCTCCTATCAAACGTACTCTGGAAACACCATATATTTT. Amino acids: CASSSYQTYSGNTIYF.

The rearrangement joins TRBV10-3 to TRBJ2-2, with 7 bases fitting TRBD2. The CDR3 loop spans 14 amino acids. Per germline, CDR1 ENHRY and CDR2 SYGVKD. The J segment lost 6 bases and the V segment lost 5 bases, leaving 6 bases of the junction unmatched. Here the CDR3 reads CAISFQGLAGELFF. DNA of the CDR3: TGTGCCATCAGTTTTCAAGGACTAGCCGGGGAGCTGTTTTTT.

V usage is TRBV18 and J usage is TRBJ2-5; 7 positions agree with TRBD2. Unmatched junction bases numbered 7, after V lost 8 bases and J lost 4 bases. The CDR3 totals 13 residues. The germline CDR1 and CDR2 sequences are KGHSH and LQKENI. CDR3: CASGESGTETQYF. CDR3 sequence (DNA): TGTGCCAGCGGAGAAAGCGGGACAGAGACCCAGTACTTC.

This CDR3 is CASSRQANQETQYF. CDR3 sequence (DNA): TGTGCCAGCAGCCGACAGGCGAACCAAGAGACCCAGTACTTC. The genes are TRBV3-1 (or the pseudogene TRBV3-2) and TRBJ2-5, with D possibly being TRBD1 (6 bases). CDR3 length equals 14 residues. V was clipped by 4 bases and J by 0 bases, with 9 bases between them. The V gene's germline CDR1 is LGHDT and CDR2 YNNKEL (reference sequence).

This clone was detected a few times. CDR3 sequence reads: CASRVGQDGEQFF. The DNA of the CDR3 is TGTGCCAGCAGGGTTGGCCAGGATGGTGAGCAGTTCTTC. J is TRBJ2-1 and V is TRBV6-5, with D unclear. Germline CDR1 MNHEY, CDR2 SVGAGI. The CDR3 is 13 residues long. Trimming cost V 6 bases and J 9 bases, with 15 bases left between them.

This clone turned up a few times. The genes are TRBV18 and TRBJ2-7; weak D call: TRBD2 (5 bases). The ends were cut back, 3 bases at V and 3 bases at J, with 15 bases in the middle. Germline V lookup: CDR1 KGHSH, CDR2 LQKENI. This CDR3 region has 15 residues. CDR3 amino acids: CASSPLGRRSYEQYF. The CDR3 nucleotides are TGTGCCAGCTCACCTCTAGGCCGGAGGAGCTACGAGCAGTACTTC. The full variable domain, completed using reference TRBV18 and TRBJ2-7, is NAGVMQNPRHLVRRRGQEARLRCSPMKGHSHVYWYRQLPEEGLKFMVYLQKENIIDESGMPKERFSAEFPKEGPSILRIQQVVRGDSAAYFCASSPLGRRSYEQYFGPGTRLTVT.

This chain's CDR3 is CASRLAGDTGELFF. The CDR3, as DNA: TGTGCCAGCAGACTAGCGGGAGACACCGGGGAGCTGTTTTTT. The chain employs TRBV6-5 and TRBJ2-2, with 11 bases identical to TRBD2. Trimming cost V 6 bases and J 3 bases; bases outside gene matches: 0. Germline V lookup: CDR1 MNHEY, CDR2 SVGAGI. This CDR3 is 14 amino acids long.

The J gene is TRBJ1-1, the V gene TRBV30, with D hard to call. This CDR3 contains 14 residues. The germline V and J ends were trimmed by 2 bases and 0 bases, with 10 bases remaining between them. Germline V lookup: CDR1 GTSNPN, CDR2 SVGIG (reference sequence). The CDR3 DNA follows: TGTGCCTGGAGTACGGGAGCTATGAACACTGAAGCTTTCTTT. It translates to CAWSTGAMNTEAFF.